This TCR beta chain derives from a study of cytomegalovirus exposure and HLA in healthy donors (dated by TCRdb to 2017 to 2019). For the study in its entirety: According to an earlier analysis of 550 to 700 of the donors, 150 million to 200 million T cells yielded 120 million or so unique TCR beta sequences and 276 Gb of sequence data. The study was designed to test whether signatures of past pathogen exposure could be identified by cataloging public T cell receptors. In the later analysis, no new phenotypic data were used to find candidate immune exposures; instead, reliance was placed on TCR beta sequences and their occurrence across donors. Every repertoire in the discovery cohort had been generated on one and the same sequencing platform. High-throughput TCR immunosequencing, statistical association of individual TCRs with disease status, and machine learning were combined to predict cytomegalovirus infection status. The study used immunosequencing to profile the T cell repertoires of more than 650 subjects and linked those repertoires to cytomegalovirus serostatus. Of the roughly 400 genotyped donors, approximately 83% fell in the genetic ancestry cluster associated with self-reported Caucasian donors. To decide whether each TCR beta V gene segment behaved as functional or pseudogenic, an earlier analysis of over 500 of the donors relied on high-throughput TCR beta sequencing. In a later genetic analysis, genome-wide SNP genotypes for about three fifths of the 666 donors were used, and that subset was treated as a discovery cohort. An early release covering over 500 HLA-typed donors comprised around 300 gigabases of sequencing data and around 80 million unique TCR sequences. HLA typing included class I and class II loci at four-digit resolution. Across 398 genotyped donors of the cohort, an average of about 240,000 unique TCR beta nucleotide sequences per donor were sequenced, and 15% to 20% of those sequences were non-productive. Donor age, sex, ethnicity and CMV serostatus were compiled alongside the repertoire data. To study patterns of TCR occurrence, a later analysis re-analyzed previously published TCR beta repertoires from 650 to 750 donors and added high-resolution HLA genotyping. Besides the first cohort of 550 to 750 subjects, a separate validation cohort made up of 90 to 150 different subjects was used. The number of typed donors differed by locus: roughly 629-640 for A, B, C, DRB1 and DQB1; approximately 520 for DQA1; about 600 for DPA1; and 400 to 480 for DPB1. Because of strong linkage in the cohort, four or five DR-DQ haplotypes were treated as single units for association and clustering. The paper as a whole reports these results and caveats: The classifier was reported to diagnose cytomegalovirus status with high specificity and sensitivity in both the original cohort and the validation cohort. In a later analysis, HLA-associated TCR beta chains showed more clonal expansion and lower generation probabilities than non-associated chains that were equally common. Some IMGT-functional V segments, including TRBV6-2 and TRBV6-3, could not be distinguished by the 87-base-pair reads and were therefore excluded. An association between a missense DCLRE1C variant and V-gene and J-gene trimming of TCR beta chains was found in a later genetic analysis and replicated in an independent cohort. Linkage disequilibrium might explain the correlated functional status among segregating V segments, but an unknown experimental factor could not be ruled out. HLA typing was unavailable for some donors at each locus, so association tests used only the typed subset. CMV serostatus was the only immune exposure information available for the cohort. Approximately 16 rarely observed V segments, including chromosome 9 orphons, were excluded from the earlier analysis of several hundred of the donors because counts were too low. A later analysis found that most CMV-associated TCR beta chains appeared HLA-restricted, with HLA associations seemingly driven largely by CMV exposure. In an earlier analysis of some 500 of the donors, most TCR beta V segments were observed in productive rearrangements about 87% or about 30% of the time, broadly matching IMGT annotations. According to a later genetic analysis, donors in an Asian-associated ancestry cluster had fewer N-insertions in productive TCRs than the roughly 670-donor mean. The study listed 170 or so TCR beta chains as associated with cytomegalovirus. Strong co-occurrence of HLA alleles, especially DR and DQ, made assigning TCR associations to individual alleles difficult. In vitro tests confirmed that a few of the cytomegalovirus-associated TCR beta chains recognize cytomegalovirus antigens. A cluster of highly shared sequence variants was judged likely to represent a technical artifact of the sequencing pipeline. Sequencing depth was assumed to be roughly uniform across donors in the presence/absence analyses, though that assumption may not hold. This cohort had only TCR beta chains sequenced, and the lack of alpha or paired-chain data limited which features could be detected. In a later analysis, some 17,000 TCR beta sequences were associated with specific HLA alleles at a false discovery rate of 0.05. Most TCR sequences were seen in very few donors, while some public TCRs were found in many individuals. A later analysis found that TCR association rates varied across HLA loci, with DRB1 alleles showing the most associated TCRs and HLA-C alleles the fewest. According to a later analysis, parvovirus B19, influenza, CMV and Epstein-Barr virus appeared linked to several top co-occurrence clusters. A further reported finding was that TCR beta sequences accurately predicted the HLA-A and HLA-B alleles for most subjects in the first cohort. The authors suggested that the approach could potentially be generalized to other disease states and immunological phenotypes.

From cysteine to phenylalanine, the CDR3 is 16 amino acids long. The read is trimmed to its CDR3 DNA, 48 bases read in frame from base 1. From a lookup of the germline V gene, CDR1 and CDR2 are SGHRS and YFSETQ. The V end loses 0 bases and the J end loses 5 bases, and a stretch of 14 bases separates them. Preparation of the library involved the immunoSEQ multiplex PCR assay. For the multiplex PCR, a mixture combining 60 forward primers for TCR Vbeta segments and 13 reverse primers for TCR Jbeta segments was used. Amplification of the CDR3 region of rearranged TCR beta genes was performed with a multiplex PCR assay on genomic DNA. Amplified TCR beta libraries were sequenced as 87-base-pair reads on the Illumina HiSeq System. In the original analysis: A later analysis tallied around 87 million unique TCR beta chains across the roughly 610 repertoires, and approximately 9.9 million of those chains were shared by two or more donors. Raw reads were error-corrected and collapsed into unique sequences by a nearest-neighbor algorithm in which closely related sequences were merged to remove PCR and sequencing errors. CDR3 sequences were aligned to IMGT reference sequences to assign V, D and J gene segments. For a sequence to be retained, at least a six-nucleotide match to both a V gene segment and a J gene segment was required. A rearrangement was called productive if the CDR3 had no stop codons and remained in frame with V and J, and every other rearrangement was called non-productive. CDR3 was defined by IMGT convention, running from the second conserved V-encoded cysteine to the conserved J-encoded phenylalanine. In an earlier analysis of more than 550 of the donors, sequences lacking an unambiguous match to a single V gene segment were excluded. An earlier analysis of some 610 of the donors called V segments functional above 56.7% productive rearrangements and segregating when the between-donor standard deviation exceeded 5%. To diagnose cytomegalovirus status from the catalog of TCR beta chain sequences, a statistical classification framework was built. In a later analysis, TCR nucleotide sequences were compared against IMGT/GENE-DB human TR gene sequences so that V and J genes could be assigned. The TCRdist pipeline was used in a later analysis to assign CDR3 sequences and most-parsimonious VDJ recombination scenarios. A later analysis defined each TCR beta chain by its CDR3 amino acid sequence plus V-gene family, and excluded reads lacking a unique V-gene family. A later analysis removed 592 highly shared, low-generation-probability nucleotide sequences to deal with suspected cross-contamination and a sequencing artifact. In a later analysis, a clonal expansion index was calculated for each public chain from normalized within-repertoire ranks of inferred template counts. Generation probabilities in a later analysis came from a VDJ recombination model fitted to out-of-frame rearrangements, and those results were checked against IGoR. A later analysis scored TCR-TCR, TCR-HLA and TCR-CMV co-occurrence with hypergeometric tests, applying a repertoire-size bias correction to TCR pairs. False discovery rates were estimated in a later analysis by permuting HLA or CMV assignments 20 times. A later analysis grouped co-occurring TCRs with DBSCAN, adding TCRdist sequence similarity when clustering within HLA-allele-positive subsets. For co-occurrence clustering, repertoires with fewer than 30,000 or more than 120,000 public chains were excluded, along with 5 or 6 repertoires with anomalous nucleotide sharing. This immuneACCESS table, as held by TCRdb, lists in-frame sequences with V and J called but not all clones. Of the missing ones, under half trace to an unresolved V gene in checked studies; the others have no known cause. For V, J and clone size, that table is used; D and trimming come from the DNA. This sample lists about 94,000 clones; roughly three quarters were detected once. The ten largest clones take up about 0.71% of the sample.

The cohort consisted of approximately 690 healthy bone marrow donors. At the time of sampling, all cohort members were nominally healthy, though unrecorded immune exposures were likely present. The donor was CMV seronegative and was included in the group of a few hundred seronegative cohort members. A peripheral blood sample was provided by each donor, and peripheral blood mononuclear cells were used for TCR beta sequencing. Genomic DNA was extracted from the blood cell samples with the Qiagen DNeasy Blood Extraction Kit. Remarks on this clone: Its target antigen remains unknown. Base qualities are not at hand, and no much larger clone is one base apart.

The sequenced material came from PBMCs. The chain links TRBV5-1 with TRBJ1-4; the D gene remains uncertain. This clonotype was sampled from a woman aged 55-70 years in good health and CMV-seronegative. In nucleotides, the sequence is TGCGCCAGCAGCTTGGCCCCCCAGGCAGAGAATGAAAAACTGTTTTTT. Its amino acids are CASSLAPQAENEKLFF.